A selection of T cell receptor beta chains follows, all from one sample in a study of CD8 T cells in Susac syndrome. TCRdb used MiXCR to reprocess the immunoSEQ multiplex PCR reads, holding one entry per CDR3 protein. The sample includes about 170,000 distinct CDR3 sequences, about 96% of them seen just once. What was sequenced was CD4+ T cells from PBMCs. These receptors were obtained from a human donor with Susac syndrome. The CDR3 runs from the conserved cysteine through the conserved F or W. A D gene is named only where the DNA matches it firmly. For some rows the clone size is stated as once, few or many, or as a class when expanded; others skip it.

TRBV30	TRBD2	TRBJ2-1	.	TGTGCCTGGAGGGAGCGGGAGGGCGGCCACAATGAGCAGTTCTTC	CAWREREGGHNEQFF
TRBV9	.	TRBJ1-2	.	TGTGCCAGCAGCGCCCGTCGCGACGGGATCTATGGCTACACCTTC	CASSARRDGIYGYTF
TRBV28	.	TRBJ2-3	.	TGTGCCAGCGGGTTGGCGAGCACAGATACGCAGTATTTT	CASGLASTDTQYF
TRBV12-3/TRBV12-4	TRBD2	TRBJ2-3	.	TGTGCCAGCAGCTACCCCCCTAGCGGGAGTAGGCCAGATACGCAGTATTTT	CASSYPPSGSRPDTQYF
TRBV29-1	.	TRBJ2-7	once	TGCAGCGTTGAGGAGCAGGGATACGAGCAGTACTTC	CSVEEQGYEQYF
TRBV30	.	TRBJ2-5	.	TGTGCCTGGGAGGGGGGGGCAGGGAGAGAGACCCAGTACTTC	CAWEGGAGRETQYF
TRBV20-1	TRBD1	TRBJ2-7	.	TGCAGTGCTAGTGTTGCGGGGACAGGGGGTAGCTACGAGCAGTACTTC	CSASVAGTGGSYEQYF
TRBV9	.	TRBJ2-7	.	TGTGCCAGCAGCGTAGCTACTGGCAACTACGAGCAGTACTTC	CASSVATGNYEQYF
TRBV28	.	TRBJ2-5	.	TGTGCCAGCAGTTTATTAATCCAAGAGACCCAGTACTTC	CASSLLIQETQYF
TRBV15	.	TRBJ2-5	.	TGTGCCACCAGCAGAGGGTGGGGGGTAGAGACCCAGTACTTC	CATSRGWGVETQYF
TRBV6-5	.	TRBJ1-1	.	TGTGCCAGCAGTTACTCGATGCAGAACACTGAAGCTTTCTTT	CASSYSMQNTEAFF
TRBV11-2	.	TRBJ2-6	.	TGTGCCAGCAGCTTAAGCGGCAGGGCTGGGGCCAACGTCCTGACTTTC	CASSLSGRAGANVLTF